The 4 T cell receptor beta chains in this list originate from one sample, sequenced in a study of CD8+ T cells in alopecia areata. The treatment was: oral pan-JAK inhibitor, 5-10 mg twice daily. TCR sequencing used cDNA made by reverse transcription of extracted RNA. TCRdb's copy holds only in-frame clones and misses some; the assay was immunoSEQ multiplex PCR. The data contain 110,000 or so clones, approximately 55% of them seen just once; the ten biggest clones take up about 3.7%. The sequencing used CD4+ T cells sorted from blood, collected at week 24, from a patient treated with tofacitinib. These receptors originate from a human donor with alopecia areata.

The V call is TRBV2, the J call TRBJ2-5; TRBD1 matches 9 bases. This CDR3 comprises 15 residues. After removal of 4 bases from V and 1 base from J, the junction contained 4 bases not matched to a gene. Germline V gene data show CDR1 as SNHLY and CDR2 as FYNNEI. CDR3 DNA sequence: TGTGCCAGCAGTGCTGAGGGACAGGGCCAAGAGACCCAGTACTTC. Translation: CASSAEGQGQETQYF.

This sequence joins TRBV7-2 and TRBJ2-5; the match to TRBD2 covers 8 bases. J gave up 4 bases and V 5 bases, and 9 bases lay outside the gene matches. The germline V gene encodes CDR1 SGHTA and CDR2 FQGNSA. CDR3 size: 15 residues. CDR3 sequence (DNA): TGTGCCAGCAGCCCCAGGTCAGCGGGGGTAGAGACCCAGTACTTC. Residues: CASSPRSAGVETQYF.

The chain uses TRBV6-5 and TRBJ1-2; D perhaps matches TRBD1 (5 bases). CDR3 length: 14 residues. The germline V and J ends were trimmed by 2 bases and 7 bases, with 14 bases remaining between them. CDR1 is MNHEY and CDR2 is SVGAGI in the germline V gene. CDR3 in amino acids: CASSYGTRVGGYTF. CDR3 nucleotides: TGTGCCAGCAGTTACGGGACCAGGGTCGGTGGCTACACCTTC.

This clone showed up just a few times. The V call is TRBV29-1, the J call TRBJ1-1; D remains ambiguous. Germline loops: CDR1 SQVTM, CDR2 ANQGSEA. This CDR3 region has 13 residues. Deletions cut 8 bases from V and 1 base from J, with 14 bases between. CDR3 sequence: CSTRLMENTEAFF. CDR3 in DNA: TGCAGCACCAGACTTATGGAGAACACTGAAGCTTTCTTT.